These 21 T cell receptor beta chains came from one sample sequenced in a study of identical twins. TCRdb reprocessed the 5' RACE reads with MiXCR, giving one entry per CDR3 protein. The repertoire holds roughly 770,000 distinct CDR3 sequences, 18% seen once, with roughly 13% in the top ten. These data are also associated with another study on T cells expressing NK-cell markers.

Material: PBMCs. The receptors originated from a young woman in good health.

This chain links TRBV4-3 with TRBJ2-3; 7 bases agree with TRBD2. The junction had 6 bases not matched to a gene; V was cut back by 1 base and J by 2 bases. There are 16 residues in the CDR3. The germline gives CDR1 LGHNA, CDR2 YSLEER. The CDR3 sequence is CASSQGGGGVTDTQYF. As DNA, the CDR3 is TGCGCCAGCAGCCAAGGTGGGGGAGGGGTCACAGATACGCAGTATTTT.

The chain carries TRBV6-1 and TRBJ2-3; no clear D. This CDR3 has 16 amino acids. The germline V gene has CDR1 MNHNS and CDR2 SASEGT. Trimming pared 6 bases from V and 6 bases from J, leaving 22 bases between. In DNA form, the CDR3 reads TGTGCCAGCAGGGCAAGCGAAATTCTGAACGGGGATACGCAGTATTTT. Translating it yields CASRASEILNGDTQYF.

The sample holds a few counts of this clonotype. The gene calls are TRBV14 and TRBJ2-7, with a weak D call TRBD2 (6 bases). Trimming removed 5 bases from V and 5 bases from J, with 13 bases in between. CDR3 length: 13 amino acids. CDR1 SGHDN and CDR2 FVKESK come from the germline V gene. CDR3 protein: CASSIIGGDEQYF. The CDR3 bases are TGTGCCAGCAGCATAATCGGCGGGGACGAGCAGTACTTC.

The table lists this clonotype with a few counts. The rearrangement uses TRBV12-3 or TRBV12-4 and TRBJ2-5; the match to TRBD2 covers 11 bases. Trimming removed 5 bases from V and 7 bases from J; junction bases left unmatched: 12. This CDR3 contains 16 residues. The CDR3 protein is CASSPPRLAGYGTQYF. In DNA form, the CDR3 reads TGTGCCAGCAGTCCTCCCCGACTAGCGGGGTATGGGACCCAGTACTTC.

The chain recombines TRBV14 with TRBJ2-5, with 8 positions matching TRBD2. Per the germline V gene, CDR1 is SGHDN and CDR2 is FVKESK. J was trimmed by 4 bases and V by 5 bases; bases with no gene match: 9. The CDR3 totals 15 residues. The CDR3 DNA is TGTGCCAGCAGCGGGCTAGCGGGTGGAACAGAGACCCAGTACTTC. This codes for CASSGLAGGTETQYF. Based on the CDR3 plus reference TRBV14 and TRBJ2-5, the full variable domain is EAGVTQFPSHSVIEKGQTVTLRCDPISGHDNLYWYRRVMGKEIKFLLHFVKESKQDESGMPNNRFLAERTGGTYSTLKVQPAELEDSGVYFCASSGLAGGTETQYFGPGTRLLVL.

Many counts were recorded for this clonotype. The chain employs TRBV12-3 or TRBV12-4 and TRBJ1-2, with D unresolved. V was clipped by 1 base and J by 4 bases, with 13 bases between them. This CDR3 is 15 amino acids long. The CDR3: CASSLGLEEFYGYTF. The CDR3 DNA follows: TGTGCCAGCAGTTTAGGCCTGGAAGAATTCTATGGCTACACCTTC.

This chain uses TRBV5-1 with TRBJ1-4, with unresolved D. Deletions cut 2 bases from V and 0 bases from J, with 5 bases between. Germline lookup yields CDR1 SGHRS and CDR2 YFSETQ. The CDR3 is made up of 14 amino acids. For the CDR3, the DNA is TGCGCCAGCAGCTTCGATACAACTAATGAAAAACTGTTTTTT. Its protein product is CASSFDTTNEKLFF.

This chain connects TRBV27 to TRBJ2-3; 7 bases align to TRBD2. This CDR3 is 14 amino acids long. CDR1 MNHEY and CDR2 SMNVEV come from the germline V gene (reference sequence). The trim removed 2 bases at V and 6 bases at J, leaving 5 bases unmatched. The CDR3 sequence is CASSLRGRGDTQYF. The CDR3, as DNA: TGTGCCAGCAGTTTACGCGGGAGAGGGGATACGCAGTATTTT.

This rearrangement joins TRBV5-5 to TRBJ2-1; D is undetermined. CDR1 is SGHKS and CDR2 is YYEKEE in the germline V gene (reference sequence). The CDR3 sequence is 15 residues long. V dropped 0 bases and J dropped 0 bases, with 7 bases sitting between them. The chain's CDR3 is CASSLGVASYNEQFF. The CDR3 DNA reads as TGTGCCAGCAGCTTGGGGGTCGCCTCCTACAATGAGCAGTTCTTC.

The chain links TRBV9 to TRBJ2-7; 7 positions match TRBD2. The CDR3 is 16 amino acids. With V trimmed by 3 bases and J by 7 bases, 16 bases remained unmatched. Germline V gene sequence: CDR1 SGDLS, CDR2 YYNGEE. CDR3: CASSAGGGTTLGEQYF. CDR3 DNA sequence: TGTGCCAGCAGCGCCGGGGGAGGGACCACGCTCGGAGAGCAGTACTTC.

This clonotype turned up a few times. The chain employs TRBV20-1 and TRBJ2-3, with D tentatively TRBD1 (5 bases). This CDR3 is 15 amino acids long. Deletions cut 6 bases from V and 2 bases from J, with 18 bases between. Germline CDR1 reads DFQATT; CDR2 reads SNEGSKA (reference sequence). DNA for the CDR3: TGCAGTGCCAAAGGGGATAGCAGGAACACAGATACGCAGTATTTT. Amino acids: CSAKGDSRNTDTQYF.

This chain links TRBV15 with TRBJ2-3; the match to TRBD1 covers 8 bases. J was trimmed by 1 base and V by 3 bases; bases with no gene match: 0. This CDR3 has 14 residues. Germline loops: CDR1 LNHNV, CDR2 YYDKDF (reference sequence). The CDR3 region has the DNA TGTGCCACCAGCAGGGACAGGGGCACAGATACGCAGTATTTT. Its protein product is CATSRDRGTDTQYF.

This chain links TRBV12-3 or TRBV12-4 with TRBJ1-6; D remains ambiguous. Trimming removed 4 bases from V and 14 bases from J, with 9 bases in between. CDR3 length equals 11 residues. Written as DNA, the CDR3 is TGTGCCAGCAGTTCACGCTTGGCCCTCCACTTT. Translation gives CASSSRLALHF.

This rearrangement joins TRBV5-1 to TRBJ1-2; a weak D match, TRBD1 (6 bases). CDR1 and CDR2 (germline): SGHRS, YFSETQ. Trimming took off 3 bases at V and 8 bases at J, with 14 bases between the two ends. CDR3 length: 13 residues. The CDR3 is CASSSQGGEGYTF. CDR3 coding DNA: TGCGCCAGCAGCTCACAGGGAGGGGAAGGCTACACCTTC.

V is TRBV10-3 and J is TRBJ2-7; D is ambiguous. Trimming removed 7 bases from V and 3 bases from J, with 13 bases in between. Germline values: CDR1 ENHRY, CDR2 SYGVKD. CDR3 length: 13 amino acids. CDR3 sequence reads: CAIKNYAGYEQYF. The CDR3 DNA reads TGTGCCATCAAGAACTACGCCGGCTACGAGCAGTACTTC.

This clonotype has just a few counts. The chain recombines TRBV6-1 with TRBJ1-1; 10 bases align to TRBD1. Trimming at V came to 5 bases and at J to 4 bases, leaving 10 bases not matched to a gene. Germline V gene lookup returns CDR1 MNHNS and CDR2 SASEGT. The CDR3 spans 16 residues. The CDR3 is CASSTVWTGGSTEAFF. The CDR3 DNA reads TGTGCCAGCAGTACAGTCTGGACAGGGGGAAGCACTGAAGCTTTCTTT.

This clonotype has a handful of counts. This rearrangement joins TRBV5-1 to TRBJ2-5, with D possibly matching TRBD1 (7 bases). V was cut by 6 bases and J by 0 bases, with 21 bases left in between. Germline lookup yields CDR1 SGHRS and CDR2 YFSETQ. There are 17 residues in the CDR3. Here the CDR3 reads CASKRVGGQRNQETQYF. The DNA of the CDR3 is TGCGCCAGCAAGAGGGTCGGGGGACAGAGAAACCAAGAGACCCAGTACTTC.

This clonotype was observed a few times. The gene calls are TRBV12-3 or TRBV12-4 and TRBJ1-4, with D unresolved. V lost 6 bases, J lost 8 bases, and 19 bases lay in between. This CDR3 has 15 amino acids. The CDR3 is CASSSAAGSGEKLFF. In nucleotides, the CDR3 is TGTGCCAGCAGCTCTGCGGCAGGCTCGGGCGAAAAACTGTTTTTT.

The V and J genes are TRBV6-1 and TRBJ1-5, with 7 bases matching TRBD1. V was clipped by 6 bases and J by 0 bases; unmatched bases: 5. Germline V gives CDR1 MNHNS, CDR2 SASEGT. The CDR3 length is 15 residues. The CDR3 coding sequence is TGTGCCAGCAGAAGGACAGGAGATAGCAATCAGCCCCAGCATTTT. Translated: CASRRTGDSNQPQHF.

This clonotype appeared a few times. The chain links TRBV7-8 to TRBJ1-4; TRBD1 agrees at 7 bases. With 0 bases clipped from V and 3 bases from J, the junction kept 13 bases outside the gene matches. Germline assignment: CDR1 SGHVS and CDR2 FQNEAQ. There are 19 residues in the CDR3. This chain's CDR3 is CASSLAPRTGPMPNEKLFF. In nucleotides, the CDR3 is TGTGCCAGCAGCTTAGCGCCCAGGACAGGTCCCATGCCTAATGAAAAACTGTTTTTT. The full variable domain, completed using reference TRBV7-8 and TRBJ1-4, is GAGVSQSPRYKVAKRGQDVALRCDPISGHVSLFWYQQALGQGPEFLTYFQNEAQLDKSGLPSDRFFAERPEGSVSTLKIQRTQQEDSAVYLCASSLAPRTGPMPNEKLFFGSGTQLSVL.

A word on this clonotype: One end of the junction fails to match germline, which may point to a read error. The chain uses TRBV10-3 and TRBJ2-5, with 13 nucleotides matching TRBD2. The germline V gene encodes CDR1 ENHRY and CDR2 SYGVKD. This CDR3 region has 14 residues. Here the CDR3 reads CAIRTSGGQETQNF. The CDR3 DNA reads TGTGCCATCCGGACTAGCGGGGGCCAAGAGACCCAGAACTTC.